This T cell receptor beta chain was profiled in a study of blood T cell repertoires in COVID-19. The overall study: Sites in the United States, Italy and Spain provided acute and convalescent COVID-19 samples. The analysed material was cDNA or gDNA that came from T cells, B-cell-depleted T cells, or PBMCs.

Germline assignment: CDR1 GTSNPN and CDR2 SVGIG (reference sequence). The CDR3 spans 12 residues. V was shortened by 1 base and J by 3 bases, with 4 bases between the two germline ends. Authors' analysis steps: Estimation of nucleated cell counts was performed using reference gene primer amplification. Profiling relied on immunoSEQ multiplex PCR, and the TCRdb table lists in-frame clones only, not all of them. V, J and clone size are those of that table, while D and trimming were read from the DNA. The data contain around 100,000 clones, roughly 86% of them singletons. V gene TRBV30 combines with J gene TRBJ1-5, with D hard to call. The sequencing input was peripheral blood. The sequence derives from a middle-aged man with acute or convalescent COVID-19. CDR3 nucleotides: TGTGCCTGGAGTGACAACAATCAGCCCCAGCATTTT. Translating it yields CAWSDNNQPQHF.